The rows below give T cell receptor beta chains drawn from one sample of a study of a mutant IDH1 vaccine in newly diagnosed glioma. Libraries were prepared by immunoSEQ multiplex PCR; TCRdb keeps only in-frame clonotypes and omits some of them. Seen here are approximately 50,000 clones, 70% to 90% observed once, and the top ten hold 1.5% to 2%. The antigens these receptors bind are not known. Sample: PBMCs, taken from a glioma patient whose treatment included an IDH1 peptide vaccine. The receptors stem from a man between 35 and 55 years old with glioma. CDR3s include the opening cysteine and the closing phenylalanine or tryptophan. D genes are given only for firm matches. The size field is filled for only some rows; it gives once, few, many or a size class.

size,V,J,D,CDR3,DNA
NA,TRBV15,TRBJ2-1,NA,CATSDWSNNEQFF,TGTGCCACCAGCGACTGGAGCAACAATGAGCAGTTCTTC
NA,TRBV4-1,TRBJ2-3,NA,CASSQTIDTQYF,TGCGCCAGCAGCCAAACCATAGATACGCAGTATTTT
NA,TRBV2,TRBJ2-7,NA,CASNGRQSYEQYF,TGTGCCAGCAACGGTAGGCAGTCCTACGAGCAGTACTTC
NA,TRBV18,TRBJ1-2,TRBD1,CASSLDRVYGYTF,TGTGCCAGCTCACTGGACAGGGTCTATGGCTACACCTTC
few,TRBV7-2,TRBJ2-3,TRBD2,CASSPQGGRVTDTQYF,TGTGCCAGCAGCCCCCAGGGCGGGAGGGTTACAGATACGCAGTATTTT
few,TRBV7-3,TRBJ1-1,NA,CASSYNQYTEAFF,TGTGCCAGCAGCTATAATCAGTACACTGAAGCTTTCTTT
NA,TRBV7-9,TRBJ1-2,TRBD1,CASSPSGTGEAGYTF,TGTGCCAGCAGCCCCTCCGGGACAGGGGAAGCTGGCTACACCTTC
few,TRBV10-3,TRBJ2-7,TRBD1,CAISESGGRGYEQYF,TGTGCCATCAGTGAGTCAGGGGGCAGGGGGTACGAGCAGTACTTC
NA,TRBV7-3,TRBJ2-7,NA,CASSLIGRSYEQYF,TGTGCCAGCAGCTTAATCGGTCGCTCCTACGAGCAGTACTTC
NA,TRBV9,TRBJ2-5,TRBD2,CASSALAGVAGETQYF,TGTGCCAGCAGCGCCCTAGCGGGGGTGGCAGGGGAGACCCAGTACTTC
NA,TRBV18,TRBJ2-3,NA,CASSRGPTDTQYF,TGTGCCAGCTCACGGGGGCCCACAGATACGCAGTATTTT
NA,TRBV7-3,TRBJ2-3,NA,CASSFQGTDTQYF,TGTGCCAGCAGCTTTCAGGGCACAGATACGCAGTATTTT
NA,TRBV11-3,TRBJ2-1,TRBD2,CASSLAGWGTSGPNEQFF,TGTGCCAGCAGCTTAGCAGGGTGGGGGACTAGCGGCCCCAATGAGCAGTTCTTC
NA,TRBV2,TRBJ2-7,NA,CASSEQRAPYEQYF,TGTGCCAGCAGTGAACAGAGGGCCCCCTACGAGCAGTACTTC
few,TRBV15,TRBJ2-5,NA,CATGRGYQEETQYF,TGTGCCACCGGCAGAGGGTACCAGGAAGAGACCCAGTACTTC
NA,TRBV5-1,TRBJ2-3,TRBD2,CASSLGIGLAGGADTQYF,TGCGCCAGCAGCTTGGGCATTGGCCTAGCGGGAGGCGCAGATACGCAGTATTTT
NA,TRBV7-9,TRBJ2-7,NA,CASSLEGGAPGIEQYF,TGTGCCAGCAGCTTAGAGGGGGGGGCCCCAGGTATAGAGCAGTACTTC
NA,TRBV7-2,TRBJ2-5,NA,CASSLEPGGETQYF,TGTGCCAGCAGCTTAGAGCCCGGGGGTGAGACCCAGTACTTC
NA,TRBV4-1,TRBJ1-5,NA,CASSQDQRSGLNQPQHF,TGCGCCAGCAGCCAAGATCAAAGGTCAGGGTTAAATCAGCCCCAGCATTTT
NA,TRBV4-1,TRBJ2-7,NA,CASSQEDLNYEQYF,TGCGCCAGCAGCCAAGAAGACTTAAACTACGAGCAGTACTTC
NA,TRBV28,TRBJ2-5,NA,CASSSGGKTQYF,TGTGCCAGCAGTTCCGGCGGGAAGACCCAGTACTTC
NA,TRBV13,TRBJ2-3,TRBD1,CASSLVRGLNTQYF,TGTGCCAGCAGCTTAGTTAGGGGGCTCAATACGCAGTATTTT
NA,TRBV7-3,TRBJ2-7,NA,CASSSGPYATQQYF,TGTGCCAGCAGCTCGGGACCATATGCCACTCAGCAGTACTTC
NA,TRBV25-1,TRBJ1-1,TRBD1,CASSEPGTGGTEAFF,TGTGCCAGCAGTGAACCCGGGACAGGGGGCACTGAAGCTTTCTTT
NA,TRBV5-6,TRBJ1-1,NA,CASSPLGSRDTEAFF,TGTGCCAGCAGCCCCCTGGGCAGCAGGGACACTGAAGCTTTCTTT
NA,TRBV7-7,TRBJ2-7,NA,CASSPGLTPVSEQYF,TGTGCCAGCAGCCCGGGTCTTACCCCGGTATCCGAGCAGTACTTC
once,TRBV4-1,TRBJ1-2,NA,CASSQGGGYGYTF,TGCGCCAGCAGCCAAGGAGGGGGATATGGCTACACCTTC
NA,TRBV5-8,TRBJ1-1,NA,CASTILGVTNTEAFF,TGTGCCAGCACAATACTAGGGGTCACGAACACTGAAGCTTTCTTT
NA,TRBV6-6,TRBJ1-1,NA,CASSYSSSGTTEAFF,TGTGCCAGCAGTTACTCAAGTTCAGGGACCACTGAAGCTTTCTTT
NA,TRBV25-1,TRBJ2-1,TRBD2,CASSETSGRANEQFF,TGTGCCAGCAGTGAGACTAGCGGGAGGGCCAATGAGCAGTTCTTC
once,TRBV7-2,TRBJ2-7,TRBD1,CASSRRQGTASEQYF,TGTGCCAGCAGCCGAAGACAGGGAACGGCCTCCGAGCAGTACTTC
NA,TRBV5-4,TRBJ2-2,TRBD2,CASMRGRGDTGELFF,TGTGCCAGCATGCGCGGGAGGGGGGATACCGGGGAGCTGTTTTTT
NA,TRBV2,TRBJ2-3,NA,CASSTTGRTDTQYF,TGTGCCAGCAGCACGACTGGACGCACAGATACGCAGTATTTT
NA,TRBV7-2,TRBJ2-5,TRBD1,CASSLAGDSGETQYF,TGTGCCAGCAGCTTAGCGGGGGACAGCGGAGAGACCCAGTACTTC
NA,TRBV7-2,TRBJ1-5,NA,CASSLGVPPDNQPQHF,TGTGCCAGCAGCTTAGGGGTCCCCCCGGACAATCAGCCCCAGCATTTT
NA,TRBV11-1,TRBJ2-7,NA,CASSARDSFPTEQYF,TGTGCCAGCAGCGCAAGGGACTCTTTCCCAACCGAGCAGTACTTC
NA,TRBV7-2,TRBJ1-2,NA,CASSLPGQTDYGYTF,TGTGCCAGCAGCCTTCCGGGACAAACCGACTATGGCTACACCTTC
NA,TRBV4-3,TRBJ2-5,NA,CASSQDRADQETQYF,TGCGCCAGCAGCCAAGATCGGGCAGACCAAGAGACCCAGTACTTC
NA,TRBV19,TRBJ1-2,NA,CASSIEHRTAYYGYTF,TGTGCCAGTAGTATAGAACATAGGACAGCCTACTATGGCTACACCTTC
NA,TRBV5-1,TRBJ2-1,TRBD1,CASSLRGMGQYNEQFF,TGCGCCAGCAGCTTGCGAGGGATGGGACAGTACAATGAGCAGTTCTTC
NA,TRBV6-4,TRBJ2-7,TRBD1,CASSEGTGNSEQYF,TGTGCCAGCAGTGAGGGGACAGGGAACTCCGAGCAGTACTTC
NA,TRBV4-2,TRBJ2-7,NA,CASSQDLGTAYEQYF,TGTGCCAGCAGCCAAGACCTGGGTACCGCCTACGAGCAGTACTTC
NA,TRBV29-1,TRBJ1-1,NA,CSVAAPGRRGTEAFF,TGCAGCGTGGCCGCTCCGGGTCGCCGGGGAACTGAAGCTTTCTTT
NA,TRBV9,TRBJ2-1,NA,CASSAALVPKGEQFF,TGTGCCAGCAGCGCCGCACTTGTCCCCAAGGGTGAGCAGTTCTTC
NA,TRBV7-6,TRBJ2-7,NA,CASSSTPNGRVTYEQYF,TGTGCCAGCAGCTCAACCCCAAACGGGCGGGTGACCTACGAGCAGTACTTC
NA,TRBV6-6,TRBJ1-1,TRBD1,CASSNQGVYAEAFF,TGTGCCAGCAGTAACCAGGGGGTGTACGCTGAAGCTTTCTTT
NA,TRBV7-2,TRBJ2-2,TRBD2,CASSLKLAGELTNTGELFF,TGTGCCAGCAGCTTGAAACTAGCGGGAGAACTGACGAACACCGGGGAGCTGTTTTTT
NA,TRBV6-1,TRBJ2-7,NA,CASTRMGGQAGEQYF,TGTGCCAGCACCCGAATGGGAGGCCAAGCAGGCGAGCAGTACTTC
NA,TRBV5-1,TRBJ2-7,TRBD1,CASSLVQGFDEQYF,TGCGCCAGCAGCTTGGTACAGGGGTTTGACGAGCAGTACTTC
NA,TRBV11-1,TRBJ2-3,NA,CASSFRGADTQYF,TGTGCCAGCAGCTTCAGGGGCGCAGATACGCAGTATTTT
NA,TRBV25-1,TRBJ2-7,TRBD2,CASSGTSGNLYEQYF,TGTGCCAGCAGTGGGACTAGCGGGAATTTGTACGAGCAGTACTTC
NA,TRBV5-1,TRBJ2-7,TRBD1,CASSWTPGTESYEQYF,TGCGCCAGCAGCTGGACCCCCGGGACAGAATCCTACGAGCAGTACTTC